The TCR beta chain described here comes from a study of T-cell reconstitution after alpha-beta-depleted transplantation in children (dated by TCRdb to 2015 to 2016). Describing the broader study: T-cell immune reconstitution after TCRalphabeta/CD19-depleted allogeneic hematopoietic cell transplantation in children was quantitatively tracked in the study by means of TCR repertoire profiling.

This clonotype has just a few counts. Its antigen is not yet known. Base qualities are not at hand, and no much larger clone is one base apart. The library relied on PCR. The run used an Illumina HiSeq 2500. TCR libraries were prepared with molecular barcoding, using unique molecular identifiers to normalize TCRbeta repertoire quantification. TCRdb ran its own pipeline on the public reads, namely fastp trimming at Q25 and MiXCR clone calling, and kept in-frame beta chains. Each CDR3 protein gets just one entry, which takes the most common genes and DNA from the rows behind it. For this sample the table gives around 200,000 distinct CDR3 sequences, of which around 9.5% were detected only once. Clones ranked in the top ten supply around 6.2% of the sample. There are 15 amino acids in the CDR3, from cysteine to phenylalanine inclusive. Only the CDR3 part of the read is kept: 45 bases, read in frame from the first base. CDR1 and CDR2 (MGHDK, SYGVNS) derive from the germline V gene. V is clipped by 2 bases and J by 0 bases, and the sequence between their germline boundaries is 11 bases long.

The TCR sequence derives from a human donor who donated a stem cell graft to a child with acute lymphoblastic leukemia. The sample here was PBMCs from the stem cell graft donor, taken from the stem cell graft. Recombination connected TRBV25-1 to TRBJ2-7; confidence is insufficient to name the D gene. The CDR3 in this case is CASSEAGPPSYEQYF. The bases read TGTGCCAGCAGTGAAGCTGGCCCCCCCTCCTACGAGCAGTACTTC.